Listed below are T cell receptor beta chains from one sample, sequenced in a study of T cell repertoires in cytomegalovirus infection. TCRdb redid the calling of the reads with MiXCR, one entry per CDR3 protein. The profile shows tens of thousands of distinct CDR3 sequences, 20% to 25% of them singletons. The antigens these receptors bind are not known. The sample here was CD8+ T cells from cultured PBMCs, taken from culture after CMV antigen stimulation. These receptors all stem from a human donor in good health (CMV status not recorded). Some clones in this sample may be carry-over from other donors' samples. Both conserved end residues are part of each CDR3. Each record gives: V gene, J gene, clone size, D gene, CDR3 protein, CDR3 DNA. The D gene is left open where the match is weak. Clone size is given for some rows only: seen once, a few or many times, or a class if the clone is expanded.

v_gene: TRBV27
j_gene: TRBJ2-1
abundance: few
d_gene: TRBD2
CDR3aa: CASSFGSGGAYNEQFF
CDR3nt: TGTGCCAGCAGTTTTGGTAGCGGGGGGGCCTACAATGAGCAGTTCTTC

v_gene: TRBV4-1
j_gene: TRBJ1-1
abundance: many
d_gene: .
CDR3aa: CASSQDQGSMNTEAFF
CDR3nt: TGCGCCAGCAGCCAAGATCAAGGCAGCATGAACACTGAAGCTTTCTTT

v_gene: TRBV11-2
j_gene: TRBJ2-3
abundance: few
d_gene: TRBD1
CDR3aa: CASSADPGQGTDTQYF
CDR3nt: TGTGCCAGCAGCGCGGATCCGGGACAGGGGACAGATACGCAGTATTTT

v_gene: TRBV28
j_gene: TRBJ1-2
abundance: .
d_gene: TRBD1
CDR3aa: CASRRTGGRGYTF
CDR3nt: TGTGCCAGCAGGCGCACAGGGGGAAGGGGCTACACCTTC

v_gene: TRBV25-1
j_gene: TRBJ1-1
abundance: .
d_gene: .
CDR3aa: CASSPRGSTEAFF
CDR3nt: TGTGCCAGCAGTCCTCGAGGGAGCACTGAAGCTTTCTTT

v_gene: TRBV27
j_gene: TRBJ1-5
abundance: .
d_gene: .
CDR3aa: CASSNEEGQPQHF
CDR3nt: TGTGCCAGCAGCAACGAAGAGGGGCAGCCCCAGCATTTT

v_gene: TRBV6-2/TRBV6-3
j_gene: TRBJ2-3
abundance: .
d_gene: .
CDR3aa: CAINRPGQTKVF
CDR3nt: TGTGCCATCAACCGACCGGGACAAACGAAAGTTTTT

v_gene: TRBV4-3
j_gene: TRBJ1-1
abundance: few
d_gene: .
CDR3aa: CASSQGGGRPVLAFF
CDR3nt: TGCGCCAGCAGCCAAGGGGGGGGCAGGCCTGTGCTCGCTTTCTTT

v_gene: TRBV7-6
j_gene: TRBJ1-3
abundance: few
d_gene: TRBD1
CDR3aa: CASSSGTGSSGNTIYF
CDR3nt: TGTGCCAGCAGCTCCGGGACAGGGAGCTCTGGAAACACCATATATTTT

v_gene: TRBV7-2
j_gene: TRBJ2-5
abundance: few
d_gene: .
CDR3aa: CASSLEIWETQYF
CDR3nt: TGTGCCAGCAGCTTAGAAATTTGGGAGACCCAGTACTTC

v_gene: TRBV7-2
j_gene: TRBJ2-1
abundance: few
d_gene: .
CDR3aa: CASSWPGVYNEQFF
CDR3nt: TGTGCCAGCAGCTGGCCCGGCGTCTACAATGAGCAGTTCTTC

v_gene: TRBV27
j_gene: TRBJ1-1
abundance: .
d_gene: TRBD1
CDR3aa: CASSLDRVNTEAFF
CDR3nt: TGTGCCAGCAGTTTAGACAGGGTGAACACTGAAGCTTTCTTT

v_gene: TRBV12-3/TRBV12-4
j_gene: TRBJ1-1
abundance: .
d_gene: .
CDR3aa: CASSTPGETDPMNTEAFF
CDR3nt: TGTGCCAGCAGTACCCCGGGCGAAACAGACCCTATGAACACTGAAGCTTTCTTT

v_gene: TRBV10-2
j_gene: TRBJ2-2
abundance: few
d_gene: .
CDR3aa: CASSEWGASNTGELFF
CDR3nt: TGCGCCAGCAGTGAGTGGGGGGCCTCGAACACCGGGGAGCTGTTTTTT

v_gene: TRBV7-8
j_gene: TRBJ2-1
abundance: .
d_gene: .
CDR3aa: CASSTTESGGPWNEQFF
CDR3nt: TGTGCCAGCAGCACAACCGAGTCGGGGGGCCCTTGGAATGAGCAGTTCTTC

v_gene: TRBV15
j_gene: TRBJ1-2
abundance: .
d_gene: .
CDR3aa: CATDYRPGRNFYGYTF
CDR3nt: TGTGCCACCGATTACCGGCCGGGACGGAACTTCTATGGCTACACCTTC

v_gene: TRBV7-2
j_gene: TRBJ1-2
abundance: few
d_gene: .
CDR3aa: CASSLGGTHYGYTF
CDR3nt: TGTGCCAGCAGCTTAGGCGGCACCCACTATGGCTACACCTTC

v_gene: TRBV20-1
j_gene: TRBJ1-5
abundance: .
d_gene: .
CDR3aa: CSARVNPPGPGGNQPQHF
CDR3nt: TGCAGTGCTAGAGTCAACCCCCCGGGGCCAGGTGGCAATCAGCCCCAGCATTTT

v_gene: TRBV6-1
j_gene: TRBJ2-5
abundance: .
d_gene: .
CDR3aa: CASSAAGTSEETQYF
CDR3nt: TGTGCCAGCAGTGCCGCCGGGACATCCGAGGAGACCCAGTACTTC

v_gene: TRBV19
j_gene: TRBJ1-6
abundance: .
d_gene: TRBD1
CDR3aa: CASSIWTGRNSPLHF
CDR3nt: TGTGCCAGTAGTATATGGACAGGGAGGAATTCACCCCTCCACTTT

v_gene: TRBV19
j_gene: TRBJ2-1
abundance: .
d_gene: .
CDR3aa: CASRIGTYPYNEQFF
CDR3nt: TGTGCCAGTAGAATAGGGACGTACCCCTACAATGAGCAGTTCTTC

v_gene: TRBV11-2
j_gene: TRBJ1-1
abundance: .
d_gene: .
CDR3aa: CASSLVGGAAYRTEAFF
CDR3nt: TGTGCCAGCAGCTTAGTGGGGGGCGCCGCATATCGAACTGAAGCTTTCTTT

v_gene: TRBV10-3
j_gene: TRBJ2-5
abundance: many
d_gene: .
CDR3aa: CAISEEQTQETQYF
CDR3nt: TGTGCCATCAGTGAGGAACAAACCCAAGAGACCCAGTACTTC

v_gene: TRBV2
j_gene: TRBJ1-6
abundance: few
d_gene: .
CDR3aa: CAISGQSYNSPLHF
CDR3nt: TGTGCCATCAGCGGACAGTCTTATAATTCACCCCTCCACTTT

v_gene: TRBV6-8
j_gene: TRBJ1-2
abundance: few
d_gene: TRBD1
CDR3aa: CASSYEQGAYGYTF
CDR3nt: TGTGCCAGCAGTTACGAACAGGGGGCCTATGGCTACACCTTC

v_gene: TRBV6-2/TRBV6-3
j_gene: TRBJ1-1
abundance: .
d_gene: TRBD1
CDR3aa: CASSYLDRGRTEAFF
CDR3nt: TGTGCCAGCAGTTACTTGGACAGGGGAAGGACTGAAGCTTTCTTT

v_gene: TRBV12-3/TRBV12-4
j_gene: TRBJ1-5
abundance: few
d_gene: TRBD1
CDR3aa: CASRIAGGNQPQHF
CDR3nt: TGTGCCAGCAGAATTGCAGGGGGGAATCAGCCCCAGCATTTT

v_gene: TRBV12-3/TRBV12-4
j_gene: TRBJ2-7
abundance: .
d_gene: .
CDR3aa: CASSFSNEQYF
CDR3nt: TGTGCCAGCAGTTTCTCCAACGAGCAGTACTTC

v_gene: TRBV7-6
j_gene: TRBJ2-1
abundance: few
d_gene: .
CDR3aa: CASSLDAGSSYNEQFF
CDR3nt: TGTGCCAGCAGCTTAGATGCGGGTAGCTCCTACAATGAGCAGTTCTTC

v_gene: TRBV6-6
j_gene: TRBJ2-3
abundance: few
d_gene: .
CDR3aa: CASRREAITDTQYF
CDR3nt: TGTGCCAGCCGGAGGGAAGCCATCACAGATACGCAGTATTTT

v_gene: TRBV7-2
j_gene: TRBJ1-5
abundance: few
d_gene: .
CDR3aa: CASSLDLRFNQPQHF
CDR3nt: TGTGCCAGCAGCTTAGATTTGAGGTTTAATCAGCCCCAGCATTTT

v_gene: TRBV12-3/TRBV12-4
j_gene: TRBJ2-6
abundance: few
d_gene: .
CDR3aa: CATYPNVLTF
CDR3nt: TGTGCCACCTATCCCAACGTCCTGACTTTC

v_gene: TRBV10-3
j_gene: TRBJ1-2
abundance: few
d_gene: .
CDR3aa: CAITDGGYGYTF
CDR3nt: TGTGCCATCACCGACGGGGGCTATGGCTACACCTTC

v_gene: TRBV12-3/TRBV12-4
j_gene: TRBJ2-5
abundance: .
d_gene: .
CDR3aa: CASTDGEETQYF
CDR3nt: TGTGCCAGCACTGACGGCGAGGAGACCCAGTACTTC

v_gene: TRBV7-6
j_gene: TRBJ1-1
abundance: .
d_gene: .
CDR3aa: CASSLTENTEAFF
CDR3nt: TGTGCCAGCAGCTTGACAGAGAACACTGAAGCTTTCTTT

v_gene: TRBV10-2
j_gene: TRBJ2-7
abundance: few
d_gene: .
CDR3aa: CASSEGPWQYF
CDR3nt: TGCGCCAGCAGTGAAGGTCCGTGGCAGTACTTC

v_gene: TRBV7-3
j_gene: TRBJ1-1
abundance: .
d_gene: .
CDR3aa: CASSLTDTGEAFF
CDR3nt: TGTGCCAGCAGCTTAACGGACACTGGTGAAGCTTTCTTT

v_gene: TRBV7-9
j_gene: TRBJ1-1
abundance: few
d_gene: .
CDR3aa: CASSLGSENTEAFF
CDR3nt: TGTGCCAGCAGCTTAGGATCTGAGAACACTGAAGCTTTCTTT

v_gene: TRBV12-3/TRBV12-4
j_gene: TRBJ2-5
abundance: .
d_gene: .
CDR3aa: CASQGWGETQYF
CDR3nt: TGTGCCAGCCAGGGGTGGGGGGAGACCCAGTACTTC

v_gene: TRBV5-6
j_gene: TRBJ1-3
abundance: .
d_gene: .
CDR3aa: CASSVGSYGNTIYF
CDR3nt: TGTGCCAGCAGCGTAGGGTCGTACGGAAACACCATATATTTT

v_gene: TRBV4-3
j_gene: TRBJ1-2
abundance: few
d_gene: .
CDR3aa: CASSPREVDYGYTF
CDR3nt: TGCGCCAGCAGCCCCAGGGAAGTTGACTATGGCTACACCTTC

v_gene: TRBV12-3/TRBV12-4
j_gene: TRBJ2-1
abundance: few
d_gene: .
CDR3aa: CASNPGLPYYNEQFF
CDR3nt: TGTGCCAGCAATCCGGGACTTCCCTACTACAATGAGCAGTTCTTC

v_gene: TRBV14
j_gene: TRBJ2-7
abundance: .
d_gene: TRBD1
CDR3aa: CASSPGGFQYEQYF
CDR3nt: TGTGCCAGCAGCCCAGGGGGCTTTCAATACGAGCAGTACTTC

v_gene: TRBV7-9
j_gene: TRBJ1-1
abundance: .
d_gene: TRBD1
CDR3aa: CASSFGTGVTEAFF
CDR3nt: TGTGCCAGCAGCTTCGGGACAGGGGTCACTGAAGCTTTCTTT

v_gene: TRBV12-3/TRBV12-4
j_gene: TRBJ1-2
abundance: .
d_gene: .
CDR3aa: CASSGWSGNFNYGYTF
CDR3nt: TGTGCCAGCAGCGGTTGGTCGGGTAACTTTAACTATGGCTACACCTTC

v_gene: TRBV27
j_gene: TRBJ2-7
abundance: many
d_gene: TRBD1
CDR3aa: CASSLSEGAIGYEQYF
CDR3nt: TGTGCCAGCAGTTTATCAGAGGGGGCTATCGGGTACGAGCAGTACTTC

v_gene: TRBV6-5
j_gene: TRBJ2-7
abundance: few
d_gene: TRBD1
CDR3aa: CASSYGSWDRSEEQYF
CDR3nt: TGTGCCAGCAGTTACGGATCCTGGGACAGGTCGGAAGAGCAGTACTTC

v_gene: TRBV9
j_gene: TRBJ2-3
abundance: few
d_gene: .
CDR3aa: CASSAGADTQYF
CDR3nt: TGTGCCAGCAGCGCGGGGGCAGATACGCAGTATTTT

v_gene: TRBV7-8
j_gene: TRBJ2-7
abundance: .
d_gene: .
CDR3aa: CASRLVGGLQSYEQYF
CDR3nt: TGTGCCAGCAGGCTAGTGGGGGGGCTGCAGTCCTACGAGCAGTACTTC

v_gene: TRBV7-9
j_gene: TRBJ2-7
abundance: few
d_gene: TRBD2
CDR3aa: CASSSPLAGGYYEQYF
CDR3nt: TGTGCCAGCAGCTCCCCACTAGCGGGGGGATACTACGAGCAGTACTTC

v_gene: TRBV5-6
j_gene: TRBJ2-3
abundance: few
d_gene: TRBD1
CDR3aa: CASSGDRGPFSSTDTQYF
CDR3nt: TGTGCCAGCAGCGGGGACAGGGGGCCTTTTTCCAGCACAGATACGCAGTATTTT

v_gene: TRBV7-3
j_gene: TRBJ2-5
abundance: few
d_gene: TRBD2
CDR3aa: CASSFGLSGGEETQYF
CDR3nt: TGTGCCAGCAGCTTTGGCCTTAGCGGGGGGGAGGAGACCCAGTACTTC

v_gene: TRBV6-9
j_gene: TRBJ1-5
abundance: many
d_gene: .
CDR3aa: CASRGVDSVNQPQHF
CDR3nt: TGTGCCAGCAGGGGAGTTGACTCAGTCAATCAGCCCCAGCATTTT

v_gene: TRBV2
j_gene: TRBJ2-3
abundance: few
d_gene: TRBD2
CDR3aa: CASRDASGGDTQYF
CDR3nt: TGTGCCAGCAGGGACGCTAGCGGGGGAGATACGCAGTATTTT

v_gene: TRBV7-2
j_gene: TRBJ2-5
abundance: few
d_gene: .
CDR3aa: CASSVGWGQETQYF
CDR3nt: TGTGCCAGCAGCGTGGGTTGGGGCCAAGAGACCCAGTACTTC

v_gene: TRBV27
j_gene: TRBJ1-2
abundance: many
d_gene: .
CDR3aa: CASSPLGGAGYGYTF
CDR3nt: TGTGCCAGCAGTCCCCTCGGGGGCGCGGGGTATGGCTACACCTTC

v_gene: TRBV7-2
j_gene: TRBJ2-7
abundance: .
d_gene: TRBD2
CDR3aa: CASSSYGLAGSEQYF
CDR3nt: TGTGCCAGCAGCTCCTACGGACTAGCGGGGAGTGAGCAGTACTTC

v_gene: TRBV7-8
j_gene: TRBJ2-5
abundance: .
d_gene: .
CDR3aa: CASSLGYDETQYF
CDR3nt: TGTGCCAGCAGCTTAGGTTACGATGAGACCCAGTACTTC

v_gene: TRBV29-1
j_gene: TRBJ1-1
abundance: few
d_gene: .
CDR3aa: CSVPWGQGWERDTEAFF
CDR3nt: TGCAGCGTTCCGTGGGGGCAGGGCTGGGAAAGGGACACTGAAGCTTTCTTT

v_gene: TRBV7-3
j_gene: TRBJ2-6
abundance: .
d_gene: TRBD2
CDR3aa: CASSLQRGGPKPNVLTF
CDR3nt: TGTGCCAGCAGCTTACAGCGGGGGGGCCCCAAGCCCAACGTCCTGACTTTC